This record concerns one TCR beta chain sequence. Its antigen is not known. 13 Jbeta primers and 60 Vbeta primers were used for the PCR. Sequencing was performed with immunoSEQ multiplex PCR; in TCRdb, only in-frame clones are kept and a portion is missing. Here the sample spans roughly 120,000 clones, over 70% being singletons. These data come from a study of cytomegalovirus exposure and HLA in healthy donors. Trimming removed 0 bases from V and 1 base from J; junction bases left unmatched: 7. The CDR3 contains 17 residues. Per the germline V gene, CDR1 is SGHTA and CDR2 is FQGNSA. Overall study findings and caveats: Under in vitro conditions, three CMV-associated chains were confirmed as specific for CMV antigens.

This receptor was identified in a woman in her late teens or twenties in good health and CMV-seronegative. Sequenced input: PBMCs. The chain joins TRBV7-2 to TRBJ1-2; 8 positions agree with TRBD1. Written as DNA, the CDR3 is TGTGCCAGCAGCTTAGCCCGGACAGGGCTACTTAACTATGGCTACACCTTC. It yields the protein CASSLARTGLLNYGYTF.